This note documents a single T cell receptor beta chain sequence. It has no known antigen specificity. Base qualities are missing; no much larger clone stands one base away. From the cysteine through the phenylalanine, the CDR3 covers 14 amino acids. Solely the CDR3 DNA is kept, with 42 bases framed from the first base. Trimming takes 3 bases off V and 4 bases off J; junction bases not matched to a gene: 6. From the germline V gene (reference sequence), CDR1 is WNHNN and CDR2 is SYGVQD. The source of the sample is a study of T cell changes during pregnancy in multiple sclerosis (dated 2019 in TCRdb). Broadly, across the study: Changes in the T cell repertoire over the course of pregnancy were examined in this study in women with multiple sclerosis.

The library was generated by the immunoSEQ multiplex PCR assay. TCRdb holds this immuneACCESS table with in-frame rearrangements only. Some clones are missing; in checked studies, unresolved V genes explain under half, and the rest has no known cause. This sample is represented by approximately 31,000 clones; about nine tenths of them were singletons. The ten most abundant clones make up 4.3% of the sample. The chain employs TRBV10-1 and TRBJ2-7, with TRBD2 identical over 7 junction bases. This material consisted of CD8+ T cells from peripheral blood mononuclear cells, taken in the second trimester of pregnancy. The sequence was collected from a female donor with multiple sclerosis, enrolled in a pregnancy study. The DNA is as follows: TGCGCCAGCAGTGAAAGGGAGGGCGGATACGAGCAGTACTTC. This codes for CASSEREGGYEQYF.